Listed below are T cell receptor beta chains from one sample, sequenced in a study of regulatory T cells in long-lasting Graves disease. TCRdb used MiXCR to reprocess the multiplex PCR reads, holding one entry per CDR3 protein. The data contain roughly 420,000 distinct CDR3 sequences, 16% of them seen just once; the ten biggest clones take up about 10%. This sample also appeared in a second study, on T cells in Graves' hyperthyroidism and ophthalmopathy.

Material: peripheral blood mononuclear cells (PBMCs), obtained at new diagnosis, from a patient treated with antithyroid drugs. The receptors were gathered from a woman in her twenties or thirties with Graves disease. CDR3s include the opening cysteine and the closing phenylalanine or tryptophan. The order of the fields is CDR3 protein, CDR3 DNA, J gene, V gene, clone size, CDR3 length, D gene. D genes are given only for firm matches. A clone size is listed for some rows: how often the clone was seen (once, few, many), or a class if it is expanded.

CDR3 protein: CASSVFRETEAFF
CDR3 DNA: TGTGCCAGCAGTGTGTTCAGGGAAACTGAAGCTTTCTTT
J gene: TRBJ1-1
V gene: TRBV6-1
clone size: few
CDR3 length: 13
D gene: .

CDR3 protein: CASRMGQGSYEQYF
CDR3 DNA: TGTGCCAGCAGAATGGGGCAGGGCTCCTACGAGCAGTACTTC
J gene: TRBJ2-7
V gene: TRBV5-6
clone size: few
CDR3 length: 14
D gene: .

CDR3 protein: CASSRQGTYNEQFF
CDR3 DNA: TGTGCCAGCAGTCGACAGGGAACCTACAATGAGCAGTTCTTC
J gene: TRBJ2-1
V gene: TRBV2
clone size: many
CDR3 length: 14
D gene: TRBD1

CDR3 protein: CASSHRPANYGYTF
CDR3 DNA: TGTGCCAGCAGCCATAGACCGGCTAACTATGGCTACACCTTC
J gene: TRBJ1-2
V gene: TRBV3-1
clone size: many
CDR3 length: 14
D gene: .

CDR3 protein: CASDRTGSYGYTF
CDR3 DNA: TGTGCCAGTGATCGGACAGGGAGCTATGGCTACACCTTC
J gene: TRBJ1-2
V gene: TRBV19
clone size: .
CDR3 length: 13
D gene: TRBD1

CDR3 protein: CASRPTVGYRYEQYF
CDR3 DNA: TGTGCCAGCCGCCCCACAGTGGGCTACCGCTACGAGCAGTACTTC
J gene: TRBJ2-7
V gene: TRBV5-5
clone size: few
CDR3 length: 15
D gene: .

CDR3 protein: CASSLGGGGSYNEQFF
CDR3 DNA: TGTGCCAGCAGCTTAGGTGGGGGAGGGTCCTACAATGAGCAGTTCTTC
J gene: TRBJ2-1
V gene: TRBV7-2
clone size: many
CDR3 length: 16
D gene: TRBD2

CDR3 protein: CAWSNTDTQYF
CDR3 DNA: TGTGCCTGGAGTAACACAGATACGCAGTATTTT
J gene: TRBJ2-3
V gene: TRBV30
clone size: many
CDR3 length: 11
D gene: .

CDR3 protein: CSAQSRGSRGYNEQFF
CDR3 DNA: TGCAGTGCTCAGAGTCGGGGGTCAAGAGGGTACAATGAGCAGTTCTTC
J gene: TRBJ2-1
V gene: TRBV20-1
clone size: .
CDR3 length: 16
D gene: .

CDR3 protein: CASSFPGLAGEQFF
CDR3 DNA: TGTGCCAGCAGTTTCCCCGGACTAGCGGGAGAGCAGTTCTTC
J gene: TRBJ2-1
V gene: TRBV28
clone size: many
CDR3 length: 14
D gene: TRBD2

CDR3 protein: CASGTSSGANVLTF
CDR3 DNA: TGTGCTTCAGGGACTTCCTCTGGGGCCAACGTCCTGACTTTC
J gene: TRBJ2-6
V gene: TRBV13
clone size: few
CDR3 length: 14
D gene: .

CDR3 protein: CASSLEASGSLDTQYF
CDR3 DNA: TGTGCCAGCAGCTTAGAAGCTAGCGGGAGCCTAGATACGCAGTATTTT
J gene: TRBJ2-3
V gene: TRBV11-2
clone size: many
CDR3 length: 16
D gene: TRBD2

CDR3 protein: CAWSTETETQYF
CDR3 DNA: TGTGCCTGGAGTACAGAGACGGAGACCCAGTACTTC
J gene: TRBJ2-5
V gene: TRBV30
clone size: many
CDR3 length: 12
D gene: .

CDR3 protein: CASSLGGGAYSNQPQHF
CDR3 DNA: TGTGCCAGCAGTTTAGGCGGGGGGGCCTATAGCAATCAGCCCCAGCATTTT
J gene: TRBJ1-5
V gene: TRBV12-3/TRBV12-4
clone size: few
CDR3 length: 17
D gene: .

CDR3 protein: CASSWAPGGSAGTGELFF
CDR3 DNA: TGCGCCAGCAGCTGGGCCCCAGGTGGCAGCGCGGGAACCGGGGAGCTGTTTTTT
J gene: TRBJ2-2
V gene: TRBV5-1
clone size: .
CDR3 length: 18
D gene: .

CDR3 protein: CASSFGTRLGEQFF
CDR3 DNA: TGTGCCAGCAGCTTCGGGACCAGACTAGGAGAGCAGTTCTTC
J gene: TRBJ2-1
V gene: TRBV7-2
clone size: .
CDR3 length: 14
D gene: .

CDR3 protein: CATSDRREGETQYF
CDR3 DNA: TGTGCCACCAGTGACCGCAGGGAGGGAGAGACCCAGTACTTC
J gene: TRBJ2-5
V gene: TRBV24-1
clone size: few
CDR3 length: 14
D gene: TRBD2

CDR3 protein: CASSFAGVVYEQYF
CDR3 DNA: TGTGCCAGCAGCTTCGCGGGAGTTGTTTACGAGCAGTACTTC
J gene: TRBJ2-7
V gene: TRBV11-2
clone size: many
CDR3 length: 14
D gene: TRBD2

CDR3 protein: CASSQVSGLGNTIYF
CDR3 DNA: TGCGCCAGCAGCCAAGTTTCCGGACTTGGAAACACCATATATTTT
J gene: TRBJ1-3
V gene: TRBV4-3
clone size: .
CDR3 length: 15
D gene: .

CDR3 protein: CASSFGTGEPSNEKLFF
CDR3 DNA: TGTGCCAGCAGTTTCGGGACAGGGGAACCTTCGAATGAAAAACTGTTTTTT
J gene: TRBJ1-4
V gene: TRBV12-3/TRBV12-4
clone size: .
CDR3 length: 17
D gene: TRBD1

CDR3 protein: CSARDTGDEGSYNEQFF
CDR3 DNA: TGCAGTGCTAGAGATACCGGGGACGAGGGGTCCTACAATGAGCAGTTCTTC
J gene: TRBJ2-1
V gene: TRBV20-1
clone size: many
CDR3 length: 17
D gene: .

CDR3 protein: CASSSPGLADRYTQETQYF
CDR3 DNA: TGTGCCAGCAGTTCCCCGGGACTAGCGGATCGCTATACTCAAGAGACCCAGTACTTC
J gene: TRBJ2-5
V gene: TRBV28
clone size: many
CDR3 length: 19
D gene: TRBD2

CDR3 protein: CASSKAGTTSTDTQYF
CDR3 DNA: TGTGCCAGTAGCAAAGCCGGGACAACTAGCACAGATACGCAGTATTTT
J gene: TRBJ2-3
V gene: TRBV19
clone size: .
CDR3 length: 16
D gene: .

CDR3 protein: CASSFTGTGAGTEAFF
CDR3 DNA: TGTGCCAGCAGCTTTACCGGGACAGGGGCGGGCACTGAAGCTTTCTTT
J gene: TRBJ1-1
V gene: TRBV5-5
clone size: .
CDR3 length: 16
D gene: TRBD1

CDR3 protein: CASAGAGETQYF
CDR3 DNA: TGTGCCAGCGCGGGGGCTGGCGAGACCCAGTACTTC
J gene: TRBJ2-5
V gene: TRBV28
clone size: many
CDR3 length: 12
D gene: .

CDR3 protein: CAISESPGLGYEQYF
CDR3 DNA: TGTGCCATCAGTGAGTCACCAGGACTGGGCTACGAGCAGTACTTC
J gene: TRBJ2-7
V gene: TRBV10-3
clone size: few
CDR3 length: 15
D gene: .

CDR3 protein: CASCLGTYNEQFF
CDR3 DNA: TGTGCCAGTTGCCTAGGCACCTACAATGAGCAGTTCTTC
J gene: TRBJ2-1
V gene: TRBV28
clone size: many
CDR3 length: 13
D gene: .

CDR3 protein: CASSLEWDSYNSPLHF
CDR3 DNA: TGTGCCAGCAGCCTAGAATGGGACTCCTATAATTCACCCCTCCACTTT
J gene: TRBJ1-6
V gene: TRBV7-9
clone size: many
CDR3 length: 16
D gene: .

CDR3 protein: CASCTLGEVYTDTQYF
CDR3 DNA: TGTGCCAGCTGTACTCTAGGGGAGGTGTACACAGATACGCAGTATTTT
J gene: TRBJ2-3
V gene: TRBV27
clone size: many
CDR3 length: 16
D gene: .

CDR3 protein: CASSLDSDHTEAFF
CDR3 DNA: TGTGCCAGCAGCTTAGACAGTGATCACACTGAAGCTTTCTTT
J gene: TRBJ1-1
V gene: TRBV7-9
clone size: many
CDR3 length: 14
D gene: .

CDR3 protein: CASSLTITNYGYTF
CDR3 DNA: TGTGCCAGCAGCTTGACGATAACAAACTATGGCTACACCTTC
J gene: TRBJ1-2
V gene: TRBV7-2
clone size: few
CDR3 length: 14
D gene: .

CDR3 protein: CASSPPIGVGETQYF
CDR3 DNA: TGTGCCAGCTCACCACCGATAGGGGTCGGGGAGACCCAGTACTTC
J gene: TRBJ2-5
V gene: TRBV18
clone size: many
CDR3 length: 15
D gene: .

CDR3 protein: CASSRLSPGYGYTF
CDR3 DNA: TGTGCCAGCAGTCGACTGAGTCCTGGGTATGGCTACACCTTC
J gene: TRBJ1-2
V gene: TRBV27
clone size: few
CDR3 length: 14
D gene: .

CDR3 protein: CASSLAGQNEQFF
CDR3 DNA: TGTGCCAGCAGTTTGGCGGGGCAAAATGAGCAGTTCTTC
J gene: TRBJ2-1
V gene: TRBV12-3/TRBV12-4
clone size: few
CDR3 length: 13
D gene: .

CDR3 protein: CASSLDGVWSQYF
CDR3 DNA: TGCGCCAGCAGCTTGGATGGGGTATGGTCCCAGTACTTC
J gene: TRBJ2-5
V gene: TRBV5-1
clone size: .
CDR3 length: 13
D gene: .

CDR3 protein: CASSQDLRQVLTGELFF
CDR3 DNA: TGCGCCAGCAGCCAAGATCTTCGACAGGTCTTGACCGGGGAGCTGTTTTTT
J gene: TRBJ2-2
V gene: TRBV4-3
clone size: many
CDR3 length: 17
D gene: .

CDR3 protein: CSASRGTNTEAFF
CDR3 DNA: TGCAGTGCTAGCAGGGGGACGAACACTGAAGCTTTCTTT
J gene: TRBJ1-1
V gene: TRBV20-1
clone size: few
CDR3 length: 13
D gene: TRBD1

CDR3 protein: CASSGQGYYGYTF
CDR3 DNA: TGTGCCAGCAGCGGACAGGGATACTATGGCTACACCTTC
J gene: TRBJ1-2
V gene: TRBV5-6
clone size: .
CDR3 length: 13
D gene: TRBD1

CDR3 protein: CASSENFRGFSYEQYF
CDR3 DNA: TGTGCCAGCAGTGAAAACTTTAGGGGGTTCAGCTACGAGCAGTACTTC
J gene: TRBJ2-7
V gene: TRBV6-1
clone size: many
CDR3 length: 16
D gene: .

CDR3 protein: CASSLLGGGPLGGNIQYF
CDR3 DNA: TGTGCCAGCAGTTTACTCGGCGGAGGCCCCTTAGGAGGAAACATTCAGTACTTC
J gene: TRBJ2-4
V gene: TRBV27
clone size: many
CDR3 length: 18
D gene: .

CDR3 protein: CASSLGGVGDTEAFF
CDR3 DNA: TGTGCCAGCAGTTTGGGGGGGGTTGGAGACACTGAAGCTTTCTTT
J gene: TRBJ1-1
V gene: TRBV27
clone size: many
CDR3 length: 15
D gene: .

CDR3 protein: CASSIGRINYGYTF
CDR3 DNA: TGTGCCAGTAGTATCGGACGGATTAACTATGGCTACACCTTC
J gene: TRBJ1-2
V gene: TRBV19
clone size: few
CDR3 length: 14
D gene: .

CDR3 protein: CASSYQPERHNEQFF
CDR3 DNA: TGTGCCAGCAGCTATCAGCCGGAGAGACACAATGAGCAGTTCTTC
J gene: TRBJ2-1
V gene: TRBV11-2
clone size: many
CDR3 length: 15
D gene: .

CDR3 protein: CASSLGDRVPDTQYF
CDR3 DNA: TGTGCCAGCAGCTTAGGGGACAGGGTACCAGATACGCAGTATTTT
J gene: TRBJ2-3
V gene: TRBV5-1
clone size: many
CDR3 length: 15
D gene: TRBD1

CDR3 protein: CASSSPGKNTEAFF
CDR3 DNA: TGTGCCAGCAGTTCTCCAGGGAAGAACACTGAAGCTTTCTTT
J gene: TRBJ1-1
V gene: TRBV6-5
clone size: once
CDR3 length: 14
D gene: .

CDR3 protein: CASSPPGVNTEAFF
CDR3 DNA: TGTGCCAGCAGTCCGCCGGGAGTGAACACTGAAGCTTTCTTT
J gene: TRBJ1-1
V gene: TRBV3-1
clone size: many
CDR3 length: 14
D gene: .

CDR3 protein: CATSRVFSFSGLSYNEQFF
CDR3 DNA: TGTGCCACCAGCAGAGTTTTCTCATTTAGCGGATTATCCTACAATGAGCAGTTCTTC
J gene: TRBJ2-1
V gene: TRBV15
clone size: many
CDR3 length: 19
D gene: .

CDR3 protein: CASSEADGSSGNTIYF
CDR3 DNA: TGCGCCAGCAGTGAGGCAGACGGGAGCTCTGGAAACACCATATATTTT
J gene: TRBJ1-3
V gene: TRBV10-2
clone size: .
CDR3 length: 16
D gene: .

CDR3 protein: CASTSSGIGEQYF
CDR3 DNA: TGTGCCAGTACCTCTAGCGGGATCGGCGAGCAGTACTTC
J gene: TRBJ2-7
V gene: TRBV19
clone size: .
CDR3 length: 13
D gene: TRBD2

CDR3 protein: CASSPLAGEQETQYF
CDR3 DNA: TGTGCCAGCAGCCCCTTAGCGGGAGAACAAGAGACCCAGTACTTC
J gene: TRBJ2-5
V gene: TRBV7-3
clone size: many
CDR3 length: 15
D gene: TRBD2

CDR3 protein: CASSPGDSPLHF
CDR3 DNA: TGTGCCAGCTCACCTGGAGATTCACCCCTCCACTTT
J gene: TRBJ1-6
V gene: TRBV18
clone size: .
CDR3 length: 12
D gene: .

CDR3 protein: CASKTLLGYNEQFF
CDR3 DNA: TGTGCCAGCAAAACCCTTCTTGGGTACAATGAGCAGTTCTTC
J gene: TRBJ2-1
V gene: TRBV27
clone size: many
CDR3 length: 14
D gene: .

CDR3 protein: CASSGTENYGYTF
CDR3 DNA: TGTGCCAGCAGCGGGACAGAGAACTATGGCTACACCTTC
J gene: TRBJ1-2
V gene: TRBV7-9
clone size: many
CDR3 length: 13
D gene: TRBD1

CDR3 protein: CASSGQNSYNEQFF
CDR3 DNA: TGTGCCAGCAGCGGACAAAACTCCTACAATGAGCAGTTCTTC
J gene: TRBJ2-1
V gene: TRBV12-3/TRBV12-4
clone size: many
CDR3 length: 14
D gene: .

CDR3 protein: CSAPTRSRETQYF
CDR3 DNA: TGCAGTGCCCCTACTCGTTCGCGTGAGACCCAGTACTTC
J gene: TRBJ2-5
V gene: TRBV20-1
clone size: .
CDR3 length: 13
D gene: .

CDR3 protein: CASSQDSGPNEQFF
CDR3 DNA: TGTGCCAGCAGCCAAGATTCCGGGCCCAATGAGCAGTTCTTC
J gene: TRBJ2-1
V gene: TRBV3-1
clone size: few
CDR3 length: 14
D gene: .

CDR3 protein: CASSLSTTGTSGRASTGELFF
CDR3 DNA: TGTGCCAGCAGTTTATCAACCACCGGGACTAGCGGGAGGGCCTCCACCGGGGAGCTGTTTTTT
J gene: TRBJ2-2
V gene: TRBV27
clone size: many
CDR3 length: 21
D gene: TRBD2

CDR3 protein: CASSIDGYYEQYF
CDR3 DNA: TGTGCCAGCAGTATAGACGGGTACTACGAGCAGTACTTC
J gene: TRBJ2-7
V gene: TRBV6-1
clone size: many
CDR3 length: 13
D gene: .